This TCR beta chain was obtained from a study of T cells in Graves' hyperthyroidism and ophthalmopathy. General study points: Ophthalmopathy was identified by the model a median 6.5 months ahead of onset. Blood also carried most thyroid clonotypes expanded above 0.001. Classification by a 13 V-J model distinguished ophthalmopathy from stable hyperthyroidism.

The CDR3 has 16 residues. CDR1 is DFQATT and CDR2 is SNEGSKA in the germline V gene (reference sequence). V shed 1 base, J shed 0 bases, and the junction held 4 bases outside the gene matches. Lactation, pregnancy, other autoimmune disease or uncontrolled infection led to exclusion of patients. Concerning this clonotype itself: Its antigen is not known.

TCR beta CDR3 regions were amplified from RNA. A set of HTBI primers served as the primers for a first-round RT-PCR of the TCR CDR3. Each CDR3 protein gets one entry after TCRdb re-called the multiplex PCR reads with MiXCR. The table records hundreds of thousands of distinct CDR3 sequences, 15% to 17% of them present only once. The V call is TRBV20-1, the J call TRBJ1-5; 9 positions agree with TRBD1. This clonotype originated in a young woman with Graves' hyperthyroidism. The sequenced sample was blood. In DNA form, the CDR3 reads TGCAGTGCTAGAGGACAGGGGGGACATAGCAATCAGCCCCAGCATTTT. Its translation: CSARGQGGHSNQPQHF.